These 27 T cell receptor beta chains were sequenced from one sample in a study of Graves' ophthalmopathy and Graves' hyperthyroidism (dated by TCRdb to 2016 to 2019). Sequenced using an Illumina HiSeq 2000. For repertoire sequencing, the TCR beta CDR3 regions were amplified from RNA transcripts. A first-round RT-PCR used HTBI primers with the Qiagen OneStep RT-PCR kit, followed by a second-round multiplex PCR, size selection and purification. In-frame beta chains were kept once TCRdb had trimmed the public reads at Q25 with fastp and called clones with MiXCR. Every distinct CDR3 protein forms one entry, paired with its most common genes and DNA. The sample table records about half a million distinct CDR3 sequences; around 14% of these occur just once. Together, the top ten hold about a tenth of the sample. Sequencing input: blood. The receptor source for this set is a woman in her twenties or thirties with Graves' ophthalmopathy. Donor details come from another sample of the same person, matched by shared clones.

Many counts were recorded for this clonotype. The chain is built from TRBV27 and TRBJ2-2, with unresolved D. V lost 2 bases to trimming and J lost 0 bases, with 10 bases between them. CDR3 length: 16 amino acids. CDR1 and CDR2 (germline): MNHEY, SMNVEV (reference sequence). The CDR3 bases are TGTGCCAGCAGTTTAATCGACGCTACGAACACCGGGGAGCTGTTTTTT. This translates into CASSLIDATNTGELFF.

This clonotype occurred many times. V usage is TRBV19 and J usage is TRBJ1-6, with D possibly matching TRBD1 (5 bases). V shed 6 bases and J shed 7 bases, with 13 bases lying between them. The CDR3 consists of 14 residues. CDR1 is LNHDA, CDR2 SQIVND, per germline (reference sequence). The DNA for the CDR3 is TGTGCCAGTAGCCGTCAGGGTATGAATTCACCCCTCCACTTT. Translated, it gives CASSRQGMNSPLHF.

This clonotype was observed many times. CDR3 amino acids: CASSYSPGTGRMNTEAFF. The CDR3 region has the DNA TGTGCCAGCAGTTACTCCCCCGGGACAGGAAGGATGAACACTGAAGCTTTCTTT. V is TRBV6-2 or TRBV6-3 and J is TRBJ1-1; TRBD1 aligns across 8 bases. V dropped 0 bases and J dropped 0; count of bases not matched to a gene: 9. CDR1 is MNHEY, CDR2 SVGEGT, per germline. The CDR3 is 18 amino acids.

CDR3 coding DNA: TGTGCCAGCAGCTTAGAATCAGTCTATGGCTACACCTTC. Amino acids: CASSLESVYGYTF. V and J are TRBV11-2 and TRBJ1-2; D is undetermined. CDR3 size: 13 residues. Germline V gene sequence: CDR1 SGHAT, CDR2 FQNNGV. Trimming shortened V by 0 bases and J by 4 bases, and 6 bases separated the two germline ends.

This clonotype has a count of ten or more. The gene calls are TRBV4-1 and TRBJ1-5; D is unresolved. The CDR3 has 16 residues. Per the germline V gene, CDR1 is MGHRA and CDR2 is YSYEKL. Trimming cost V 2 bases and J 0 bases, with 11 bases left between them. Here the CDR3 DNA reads TGCGCCAGCAGCCAATCGGTCCTCTCTAGCAATCAGCCCCAGCATTTT. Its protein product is CASSQSVLSSNQPQHF.

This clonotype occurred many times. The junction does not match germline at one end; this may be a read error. The CDR3 coding sequence is TGCAGTGCTTCCCGGGACGGAACCTACCCAAGCCAGGATTTT. Amino acids: CSASRDGTYPSQDF. V usage is TRBV20-1 and J usage is TRBJ1-3; D may be TRBD1 (5 bases). Germline CDR1 DFQATT, CDR2 SNEGSKA (reference sequence). The CDR3 totals 14 residues.

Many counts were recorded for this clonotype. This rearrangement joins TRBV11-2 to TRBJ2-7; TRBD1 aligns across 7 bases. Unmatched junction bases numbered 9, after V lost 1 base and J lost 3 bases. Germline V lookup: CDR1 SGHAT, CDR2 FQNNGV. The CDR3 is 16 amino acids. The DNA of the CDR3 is TGTGCCAGCAGCTTAGGGGCACCGGGACAGCACTACGAGCAGTACTTC. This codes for CASSLGAPGQHYEQYF.

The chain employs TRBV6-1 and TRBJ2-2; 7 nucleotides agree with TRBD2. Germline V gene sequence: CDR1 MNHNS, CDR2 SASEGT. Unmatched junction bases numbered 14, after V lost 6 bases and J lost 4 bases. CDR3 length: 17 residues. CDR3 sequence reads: CASRSGRASKPTGELFF. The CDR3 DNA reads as TGTGCCAGCAGATCAGGGAGGGCGTCGAAACCCACCGGGGAGCTGTTTTTT.

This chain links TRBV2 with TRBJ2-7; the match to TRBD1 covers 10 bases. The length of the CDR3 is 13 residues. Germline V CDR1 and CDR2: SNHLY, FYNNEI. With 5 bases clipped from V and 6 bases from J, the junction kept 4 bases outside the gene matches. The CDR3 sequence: CASSTGQGLEQYF. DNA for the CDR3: TGTGCCAGCAGTACGGGACAGGGGCTCGAGCAGTACTTC.

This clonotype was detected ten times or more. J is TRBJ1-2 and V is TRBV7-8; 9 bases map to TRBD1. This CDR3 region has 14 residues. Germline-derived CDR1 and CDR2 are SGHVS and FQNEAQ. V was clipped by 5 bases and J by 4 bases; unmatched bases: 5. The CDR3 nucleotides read TGTGCCAGCAGCACCGGGACAGGGTCCTATGGCTACACCTTC. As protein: CASSTGTGSYGYTF.

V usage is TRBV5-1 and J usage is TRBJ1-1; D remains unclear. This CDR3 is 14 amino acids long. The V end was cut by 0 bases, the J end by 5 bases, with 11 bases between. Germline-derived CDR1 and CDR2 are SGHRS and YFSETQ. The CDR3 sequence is CASSLGLRGTEAFF. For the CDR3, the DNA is TGCGCCAGCAGCTTGGGACTTCGGGGTACTGAAGCTTTCTTT.

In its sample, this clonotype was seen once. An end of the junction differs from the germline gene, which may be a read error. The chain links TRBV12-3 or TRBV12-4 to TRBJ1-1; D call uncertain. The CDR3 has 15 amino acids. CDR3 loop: CASSLRQDLNTESFF. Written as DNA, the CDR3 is TGTGCCAGCAGTTTAAGGCAAGACTTGAACACTGAATCTTTCTTT.

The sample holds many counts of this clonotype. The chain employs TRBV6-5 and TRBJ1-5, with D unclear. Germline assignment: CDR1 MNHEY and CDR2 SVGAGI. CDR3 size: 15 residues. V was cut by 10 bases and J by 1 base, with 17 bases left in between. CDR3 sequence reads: CAILPPSGSNQPQHF. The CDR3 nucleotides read TGTGCCATCCTTCCCCCTTCGGGAAGCAATCAGCCCCAGCATTTT.

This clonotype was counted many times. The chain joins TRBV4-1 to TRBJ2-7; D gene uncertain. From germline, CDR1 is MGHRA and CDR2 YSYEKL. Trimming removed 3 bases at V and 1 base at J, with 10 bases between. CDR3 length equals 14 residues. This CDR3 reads CASSHNGPSYEQYF. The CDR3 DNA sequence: TGCGCCAGCAGCCACAACGGACCTTCCTACGAGCAGTACTTC.

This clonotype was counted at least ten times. CDR3 protein: CATSDGGLMTEAFF. The CDR3 nucleotides are TGTGCCACCAGTGATGGGGGGCTTATGACTGAAGCTTTCTTT. This chain links TRBV24-1 with TRBJ1-1; weak D call: TRBD1 (6 bases). Germline V CDR1 and CDR2: KGHDR, SFDVKD. This CDR3 comprises 14 residues. The V gene lost 3 bases and the J gene lost 5 bases, with 12 bases spanning the gap.

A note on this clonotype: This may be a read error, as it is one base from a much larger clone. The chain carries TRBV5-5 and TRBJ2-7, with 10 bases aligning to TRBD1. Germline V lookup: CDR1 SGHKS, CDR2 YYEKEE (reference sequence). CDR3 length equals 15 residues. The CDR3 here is CASILGRDRGYEQYF. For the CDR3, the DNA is TGTGCCAGCATCTTGGGTCGGGACAGGGGCTACGAGCAGTACTTC.

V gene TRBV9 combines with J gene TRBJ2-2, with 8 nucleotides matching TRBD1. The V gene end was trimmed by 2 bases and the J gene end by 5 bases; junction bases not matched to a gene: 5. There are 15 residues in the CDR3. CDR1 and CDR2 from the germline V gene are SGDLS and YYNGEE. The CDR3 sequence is CASSVDRGGTGELFF. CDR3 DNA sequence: TGTGCCAGCAGCGTCGACAGGGGCGGGACCGGGGAGCTGTTTTTT.

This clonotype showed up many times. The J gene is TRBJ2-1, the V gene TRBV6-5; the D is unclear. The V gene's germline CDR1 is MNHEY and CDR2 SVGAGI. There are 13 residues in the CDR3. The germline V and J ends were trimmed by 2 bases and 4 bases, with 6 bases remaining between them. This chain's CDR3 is CASSYQDYNEQFF. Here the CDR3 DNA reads TGTGCCAGCAGTTACCAGGATTACAATGAGCAGTTCTTC.

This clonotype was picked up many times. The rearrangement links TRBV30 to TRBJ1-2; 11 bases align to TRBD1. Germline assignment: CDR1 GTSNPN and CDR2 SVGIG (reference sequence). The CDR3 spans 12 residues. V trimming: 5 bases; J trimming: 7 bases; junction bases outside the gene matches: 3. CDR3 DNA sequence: TGTGCCTGGGGGACAGGGGGTTTTGGCTACACCTTC. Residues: CAWGTGGFGYTF.

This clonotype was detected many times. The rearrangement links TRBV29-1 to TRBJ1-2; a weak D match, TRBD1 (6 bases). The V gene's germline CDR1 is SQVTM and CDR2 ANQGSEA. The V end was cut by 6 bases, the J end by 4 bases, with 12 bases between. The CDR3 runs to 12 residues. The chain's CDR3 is CSVIGGSYGYTF. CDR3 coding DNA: TGCAGCGTCATAGGGGGGTCCTATGGCTACACCTTC.

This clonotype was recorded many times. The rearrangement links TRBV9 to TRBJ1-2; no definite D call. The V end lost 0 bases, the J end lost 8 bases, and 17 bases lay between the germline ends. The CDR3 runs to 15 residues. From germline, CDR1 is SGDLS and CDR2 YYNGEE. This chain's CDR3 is CASSVASSTSLGYTF. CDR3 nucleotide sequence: TGTGCCAGCAGCGTAGCTAGCAGTACGAGCTTAGGCTACACCTTC.

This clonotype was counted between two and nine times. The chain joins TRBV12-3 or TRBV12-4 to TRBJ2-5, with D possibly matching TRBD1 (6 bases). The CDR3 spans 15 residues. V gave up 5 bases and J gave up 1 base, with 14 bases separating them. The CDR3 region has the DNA TGTGCCAGCAGTATTAGCTCAGGGGCCCAAGAGACCCAGTACTTC. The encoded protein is CASSISSGAQETQYF.

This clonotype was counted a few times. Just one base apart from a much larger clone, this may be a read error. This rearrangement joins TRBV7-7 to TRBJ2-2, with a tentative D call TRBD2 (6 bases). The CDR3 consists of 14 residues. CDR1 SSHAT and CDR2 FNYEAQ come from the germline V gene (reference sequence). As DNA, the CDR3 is TGTGCTAGCGGCTTCACTCTTAACACCGGGGAGCTGTTTTTT. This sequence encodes CASGFTLNTGELFF.

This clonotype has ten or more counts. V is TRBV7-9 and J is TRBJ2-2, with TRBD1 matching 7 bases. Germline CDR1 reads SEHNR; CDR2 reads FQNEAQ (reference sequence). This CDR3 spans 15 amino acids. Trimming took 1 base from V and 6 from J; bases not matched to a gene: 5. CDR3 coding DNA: TGTGCCAGCAGCTTAGGAGGGGGCGACGCCGGGGAGCTGTTTTTT. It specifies CASSLGGGDAGELFF.

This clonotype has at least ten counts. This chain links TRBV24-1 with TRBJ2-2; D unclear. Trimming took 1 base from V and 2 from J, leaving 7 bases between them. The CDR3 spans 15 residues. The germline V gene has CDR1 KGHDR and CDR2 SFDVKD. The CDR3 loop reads CATSDFRQNTGELFF. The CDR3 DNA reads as TGTGCCACCAGTGATTTTCGACAAAACACCGGGGAGCTGTTTTTT.

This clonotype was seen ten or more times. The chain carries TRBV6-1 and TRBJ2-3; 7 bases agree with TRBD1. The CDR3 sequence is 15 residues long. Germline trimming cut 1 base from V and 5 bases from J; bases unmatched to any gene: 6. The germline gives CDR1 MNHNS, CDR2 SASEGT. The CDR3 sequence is CASSEGGQKRDTQYF. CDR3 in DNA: TGTGCCAGCAGTGAAGGGGGACAGAAGAGAGATACGCAGTATTTT.

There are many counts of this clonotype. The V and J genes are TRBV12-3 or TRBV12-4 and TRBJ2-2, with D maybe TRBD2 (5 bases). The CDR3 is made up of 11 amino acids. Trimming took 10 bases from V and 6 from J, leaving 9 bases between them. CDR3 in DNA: TGTGCCACCGGGCGGGCCGGGGAGCTGTTTTTT. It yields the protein CATGRAGELFF.